This T cell receptor (beta chain) was identified during a study of blood T cell repertoires in COVID-19. Across the whole study: Material from acute and convalescent COVID-19 was sourced from the United States, Italy and Spain.

CDR3 size: 15 residues. The ends lost 6 bases at V and 5 bases at J; junction bases unmatched: 8. In germline, CDR1 is KGHDR, CDR2 SFDVKD. As handled by the study authors: Reference gene primer amplification gave nucleated cell count estimates. The assay was immunoSEQ multiplex PCR, and TCRdb's table has in-frame clones only and misses some. V and J calls and clone size are given by that table; D and trimming were obtained from the DNA. Of 55,000 to 75,000 clones in the sample, roughly 81% were seen once. Sequenced material: peripheral blood. This receptor was obtained from a human donor in a cohort sampled during active COVID-19. The chain joins TRBV24-1 to TRBJ2-1, with TRBD2 matching 8 bases. CDR3 DNA: TGTGCCACCAGTCGAACTAGCGGTAAAAACAATGAGCAGTTCTTC. Amino acids: CATSRTSGKNNEQFF.